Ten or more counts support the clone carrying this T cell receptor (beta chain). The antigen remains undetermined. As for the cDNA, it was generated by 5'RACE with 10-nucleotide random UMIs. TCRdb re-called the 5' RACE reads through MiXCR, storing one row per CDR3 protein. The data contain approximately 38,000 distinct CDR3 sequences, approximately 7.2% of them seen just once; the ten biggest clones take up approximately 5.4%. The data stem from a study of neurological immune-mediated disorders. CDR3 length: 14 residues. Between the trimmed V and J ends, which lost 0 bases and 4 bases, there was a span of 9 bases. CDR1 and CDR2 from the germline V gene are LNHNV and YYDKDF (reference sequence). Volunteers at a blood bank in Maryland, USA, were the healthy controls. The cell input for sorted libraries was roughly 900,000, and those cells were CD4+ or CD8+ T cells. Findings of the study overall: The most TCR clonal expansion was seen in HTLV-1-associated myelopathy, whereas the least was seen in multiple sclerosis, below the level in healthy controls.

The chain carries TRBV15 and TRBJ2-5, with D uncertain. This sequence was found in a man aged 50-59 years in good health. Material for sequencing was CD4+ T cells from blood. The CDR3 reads CATSRDKKAETQYF. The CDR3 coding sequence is TGTGCCACCAGCAGAGATAAAAAGGCAGAGACCCAGTACTTC.